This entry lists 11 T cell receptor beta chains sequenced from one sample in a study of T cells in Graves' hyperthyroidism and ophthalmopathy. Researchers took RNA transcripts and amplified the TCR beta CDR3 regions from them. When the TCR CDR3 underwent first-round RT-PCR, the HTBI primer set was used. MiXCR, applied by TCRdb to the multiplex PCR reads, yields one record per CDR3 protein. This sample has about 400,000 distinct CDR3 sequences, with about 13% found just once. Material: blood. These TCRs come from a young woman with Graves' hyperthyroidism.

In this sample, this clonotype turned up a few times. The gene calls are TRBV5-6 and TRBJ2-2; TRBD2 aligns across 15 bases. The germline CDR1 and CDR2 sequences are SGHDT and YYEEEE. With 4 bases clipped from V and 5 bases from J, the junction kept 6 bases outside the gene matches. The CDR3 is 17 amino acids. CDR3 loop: CASSHRTSGRDTGELFF. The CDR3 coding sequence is TGTGCCAGCAGCCACCGGACTAGCGGGAGGGATACCGGGGAGCTGTTTTTT.

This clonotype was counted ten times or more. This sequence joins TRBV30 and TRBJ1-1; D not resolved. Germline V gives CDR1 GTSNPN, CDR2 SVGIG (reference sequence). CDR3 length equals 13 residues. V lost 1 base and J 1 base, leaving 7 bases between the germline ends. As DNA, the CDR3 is TGTGCCTGGAGTGATGACGGGAACACTGAAGCTTTCTTT. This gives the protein CAWSDDGNTEAFF.

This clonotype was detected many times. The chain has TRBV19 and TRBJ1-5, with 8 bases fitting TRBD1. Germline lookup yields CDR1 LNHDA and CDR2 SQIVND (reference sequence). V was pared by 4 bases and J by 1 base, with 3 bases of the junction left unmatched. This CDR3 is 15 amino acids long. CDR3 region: CASSRTGRSNQPQHF. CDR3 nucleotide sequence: TGTGCCAGTAGTAGGACAGGGAGAAGCAATCAGCCCCAGCATTTT.

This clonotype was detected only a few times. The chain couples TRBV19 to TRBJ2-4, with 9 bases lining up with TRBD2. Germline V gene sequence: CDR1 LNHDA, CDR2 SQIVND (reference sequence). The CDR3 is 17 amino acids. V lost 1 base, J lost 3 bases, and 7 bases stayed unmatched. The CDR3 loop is CASSIVASGINKNIQYF. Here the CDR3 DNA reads TGTGCCAGTAGTATAGTCGCTAGCGGGATCAACAAAAACATTCAGTACTTC.

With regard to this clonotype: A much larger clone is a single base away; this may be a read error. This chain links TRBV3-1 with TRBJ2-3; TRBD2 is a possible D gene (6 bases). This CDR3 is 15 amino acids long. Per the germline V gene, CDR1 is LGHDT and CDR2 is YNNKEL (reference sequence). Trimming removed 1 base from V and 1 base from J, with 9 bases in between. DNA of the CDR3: TGTGCCAGCAGCCAAGGGGGGGAAGGCACAGATACGCAGTATTTT. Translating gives CASSQGGEGTDTQYF.

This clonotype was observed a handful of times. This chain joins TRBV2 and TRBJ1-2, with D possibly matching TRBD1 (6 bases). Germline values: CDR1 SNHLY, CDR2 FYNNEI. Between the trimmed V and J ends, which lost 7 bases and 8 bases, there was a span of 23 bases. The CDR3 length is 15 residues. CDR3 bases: TGTGCCAGCACGGGACATTCTAACCTCTCGGGGGGCTACACCTTC. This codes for CASTGHSNLSGGYTF.

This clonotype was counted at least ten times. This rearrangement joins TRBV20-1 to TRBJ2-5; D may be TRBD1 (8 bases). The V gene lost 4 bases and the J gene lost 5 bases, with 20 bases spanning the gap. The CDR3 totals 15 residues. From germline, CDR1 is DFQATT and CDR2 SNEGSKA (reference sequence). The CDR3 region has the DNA TGCAGTGCTACGAGACAGGGGAGGGAATGGGAGACCCAGTACTTC. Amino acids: CSATRQGREWETQYF.

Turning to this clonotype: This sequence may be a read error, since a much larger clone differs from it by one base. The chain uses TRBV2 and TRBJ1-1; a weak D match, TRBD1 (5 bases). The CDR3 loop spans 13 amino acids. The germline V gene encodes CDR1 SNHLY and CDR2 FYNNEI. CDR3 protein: CVGGPEGNTEAFF. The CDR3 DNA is TGTGTCGGGGGACCTGAGGGGAACACTGAAGCTTTCTTT.

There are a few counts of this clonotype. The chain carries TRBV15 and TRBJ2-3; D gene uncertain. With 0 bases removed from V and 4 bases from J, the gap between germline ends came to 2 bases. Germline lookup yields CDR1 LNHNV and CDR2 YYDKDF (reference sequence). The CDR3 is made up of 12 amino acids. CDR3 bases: TGTGCCACCAGCAGAGAAGCAGATACGCAGTATTTT. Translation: CATSREADTQYF.

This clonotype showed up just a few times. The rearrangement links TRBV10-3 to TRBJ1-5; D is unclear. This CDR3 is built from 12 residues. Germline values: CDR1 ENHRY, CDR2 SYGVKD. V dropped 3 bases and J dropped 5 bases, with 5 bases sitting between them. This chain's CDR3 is CAISDSYQPQHF. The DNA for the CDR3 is TGTGCCATCAGTGACAGTTATCAGCCCCAGCATTTT.

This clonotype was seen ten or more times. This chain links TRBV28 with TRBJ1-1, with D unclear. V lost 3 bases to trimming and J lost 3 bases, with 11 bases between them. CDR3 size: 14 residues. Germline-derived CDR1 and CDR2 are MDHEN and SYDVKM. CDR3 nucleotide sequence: TGTGCCAGCAGTTTGTTCGCAGAATACACTGAAGCTTTCTTT. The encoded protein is CASSLFAEYTEAFF.